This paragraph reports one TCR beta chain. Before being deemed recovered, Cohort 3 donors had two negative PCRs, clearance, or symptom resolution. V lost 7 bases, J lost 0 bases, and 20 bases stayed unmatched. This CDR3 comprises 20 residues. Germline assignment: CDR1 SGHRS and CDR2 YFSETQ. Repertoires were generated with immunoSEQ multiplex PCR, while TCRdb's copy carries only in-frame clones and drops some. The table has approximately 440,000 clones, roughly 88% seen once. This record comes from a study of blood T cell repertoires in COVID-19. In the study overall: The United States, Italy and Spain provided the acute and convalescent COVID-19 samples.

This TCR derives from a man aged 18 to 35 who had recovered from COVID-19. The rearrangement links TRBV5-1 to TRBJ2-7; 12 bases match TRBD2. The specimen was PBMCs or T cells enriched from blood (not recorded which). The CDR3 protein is CASAPPSTSGRIGSSYEQYF. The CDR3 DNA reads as TGCGCCAGCGCCCCCCCCTCTACTAGCGGGAGGATTGGTAGCTCCTACGAGCAGTACTTC.